This passage covers 21 T cell receptor beta chains from one sample sequenced in a study of shared clonotypes between healthy human individuals. The protocol was immunoSEQ multiplex PCR, while the TCRdb copy is restricted to in-frame clones and leaves out a portion. The sample has some 350,000 clones, about 74% seen once. The sample taken for sequencing was memory CD4+ T cells sorted from blood. The subset was: CD45RA-negative fraction. The receptor set was obtained from a man younger than 45 in good health.

The chain is built from TRBV6-1 and TRBJ1-5; D is unclear. Per germline, CDR1 MNHNS and CDR2 SASEGT. The CDR3 is made up of 14 amino acids. Trimming cost V 6 bases and J 0 bases, with 9 bases left between them. CDR3 DNA sequence: TGTGCCAGCAGCTCCAGGAATAGCAATCAGCCCCAGCATTTT. Its translation is CASSSRNSNQPQHF.

As for this clone: The germline gene is not matched at one end of the junction; a read error may be the cause. This chain links TRBV2 with TRBJ2-7, with D unclear. This CDR3 has 13 residues. Germline V CDR1 and CDR2: SNHLY, FYNNEI. The CDR3 DNA reads as TGTGTCAGCCTGCCCCCTTTAGAGTACGAGCAGTACTTC. It translates to CVSLPPLEYEQYF.

As regards this clone: Its ends do not fully match the called genes, so a read error is possible. This chain connects TRBV7-2 to TRBJ2-6; the match to TRBD1 covers 9 bases. The CDR3 has 18 residues. Germline-derived CDR1 and CDR2 are SGHTA and FQGNSA. This CDR3 is CASTLGQGFASGANVLTF. Here the CDR3 DNA reads TGTGCCAGCACCTTAGGACAGGGGTTTGCCTCTGGGGCCAACGTCCTGACTTTC.

This clone was seen a handful of times. The chain has TRBV19 and TRBJ2-5; D gene ambiguous. Trimming removed 5 bases from V and 1 base from J, with 2 bases in between. The germline gives CDR1 LNHDA, CDR2 SQIVND (reference sequence). There are 11 residues in the CDR3. CDR3 in amino acids: CASSRQETQYF. CDR3 sequence (DNA): TGTGCCAGTAGTCGCCAAGAGACCCAGTACTTC. Variable domain in full (rest from reference TRBV19 and TRBJ2-5): DGGITQSPKYLFRKEGQNVTLSCEQNLNHDAMYWYRQDPGQGLRLIYYSQIVNDFQKGDIAEGYSVSREKKESFPLTVTSAQKNPTAFYLCASSRQETQYFGPGTRLLVL.

V usage is TRBV28 and J usage is TRBJ1-4; 9 bases map to TRBD1. The germline CDR1 and CDR2 sequences are MDHEN and SYDVKM. V was pared by 3 bases and J by 7 bases, with 6 bases of the junction left unmatched. The CDR3 is made up of 15 amino acids. CDR3 region: CASSFPGTGSEKLFF. CDR3 in DNA: TGTGCCAGCAGTTTCCCCGGGACAGGGAGTGAAAAACTGTTTTTT. The whole variable domain, remainder taken from reference TRBV28 and TRBJ1-4, is DVKVTQSSRYLVKRTGEKVFLECVQDMDHENMFWYRQDPGLGLRLIYFSYDVKMKEKGDIPEGYSVSREKKERFSLILESASTNQTSMYLCASSFPGTGSEKLFFGSGTQLSVL.

The J gene is TRBJ2-5, the V gene TRBV5-1; D is undetermined. Per germline, CDR1 SGHRS and CDR2 YFSETQ. There are 13 residues in the CDR3. V lost 0 bases, J lost 8 bases, and 11 bases lay in between. The CDR3 reads CASSLGSTGTQYF. The CDR3 DNA follows: TGCGCCAGCAGCTTGGGTTCCACCGGAACCCAGTACTTC.

The rearrangement uses TRBV13 and TRBJ1-1; D remains unclear. The CDR3 has 15 amino acids. V was trimmed by 4 bases and J by 4 bases, leaving 16 bases between them. The germline CDR1 and CDR2 sequences are PRHDT and FYEKMQ (reference sequence). Here the CDR3 DNA reads TGTGCCAGCAGCTCAGTTAAATGGCGGGGCACTGAAGCTTTCTTT. Encoded protein: CASSSVKWRGTEAFF.

The chain employs TRBV5-1 and TRBJ1-2, with D perhaps TRBD1 (5 bases). V dropped 10 bases and J dropped 8 bases, with 18 bases sitting between them. The germline gives CDR1 SGHRS, CDR2 YFSETQ. The CDR3 is made up of 12 amino acids. The CDR3 sequence: CASSGGDQGYTF. As DNA, the CDR3 is TGCGCCTCAAGCGGGGGGGATCAAGGCTACACCTTC.

This chain connects TRBV6-6 to TRBJ2-3; 7 bases align to TRBD1. The CDR3 loop spans 12 amino acids. Germline V gene lookup returns CDR1 MNHNY and CDR2 SVGAGI (reference sequence). Here the CDR3 DNA reads TGTTCAGGGGGACCCCGCACAGATACGCAGTATTTT. This translates into CSGGPRTDTQYF.

A note on this clone: The sample contains more than one DNA sequence encoding this CDR3. The chain uses TRBV7-9 and TRBJ2-7; TRBD2 aligns across 7 bases. The CDR3 sequence is 14 residues long. V lost 1 base, J lost 2 bases, and 2 bases stayed unmatched. Germline V gene sequence: CDR1 SEHNR, CDR2 FQNEAQ (reference sequence). CDR3 region: CASSLGAGAYEQYF. CDR3 DNA sequence: TGTGCCAGCAGCTTAGGGGCGGGGGCCTACGAGCAGTACTTC.

Worth noting for this clone: A far larger clone is off by one base, so a read error is likely. This chain connects TRBV5-4 to TRBJ2-1, with 9 positions matching TRBD2. This CDR3 comprises 15 residues. The trim removed 5 bases at V and 7 bases at J, leaving 10 bases unmatched. Germline V gives CDR1 SGHNT, CDR2 YYREEE (reference sequence). The CDR3 DNA reads TGTGCCAGCAGGGGCGGGGGGGAAGTTCGGAATGAGCAGTTCTTC. It translates to CASRGGGEVRNEQFF.

This chain links TRBV19 with TRBJ2-1; the match to TRBD1 covers 8 bases. The CDR3 totals 13 residues. The V gene end was trimmed by 4 bases and the J gene end by 9 bases; junction bases not matched to a gene: 5. Per the germline V gene, CDR1 is LNHDA and CDR2 is SQIVND (reference sequence). CDR3 loop: CASSTNRGSEQFF. DNA of the CDR3: TGTGCCAGTAGTACGAACAGGGGGAGTGAGCAGTTCTTC.

The CDR3 region has the DNA TGTGCCAGCAGCTTAGGACTAGCGGGACTCACCGCGGGGGCCAACGTCCTGACTTTC. It specifies CASSLGLAGLTAGANVLTF. The chain joins TRBV13 to TRBJ2-6; 10 bases are shared with TRBD2. The CDR3 has 19 residues. Looked up from germline, CDR1 is PRHDT and CDR2 is FYEKMQ (reference sequence). V dropped 0 bases and J dropped 4; count of bases not matched to a gene: 9.

The V call is TRBV7-6, the J call TRBJ2-5; no definite D call. There are 15 residues in the CDR3. V lost 3 bases and J 2 bases, leaving 13 bases between the germline ends. Germline V gene sequence: CDR1 SGHVS, CDR2 FNYEAQ. The chain's CDR3 is CASSFNRLAQETQYF. Written as DNA, the CDR3 is TGTGCCAGCAGCTTCAACCGACTCGCTCAAGAGACCCAGTACTTC.

The CDR3 region is CASNRPAMNTEAFF. Written as DNA, the CDR3 is TGTGCCAGCAACAGACCAGCCATGAACACTGAAGCTTTCTTT. The chain recombines TRBV7-9 with TRBJ1-1; no clear D gene. Per germline, CDR1 SEHNR and CDR2 FQNEAQ (reference sequence). V was shortened by 7 bases and J by 0 bases, with 12 bases between the two germline ends. The CDR3 loop spans 14 amino acids.

The V gene is TRBV10-3, the J gene TRBJ2-1, with 7 positions matching TRBD2. Germline assignment: CDR1 ENHRY and CDR2 SYGVKD. After removal of 3 bases from V and 3 bases from J, the junction contained 8 bases not matched to a gene. The CDR3 spans 16 residues. The CDR3 coding sequence is TGTGCCATCAGTGATGGGAAGCTAGCGGTCTACAATGAGCAGTTCTTC. Protein sequence: CAISDGKLAVYNEQFF.

The chain recombines TRBV5-4 with TRBJ2-2, with 9 bases lining up with TRBD2. V dropped 4 bases and J dropped 2; count of bases not matched to a gene: 6. This CDR3 region has 16 residues. The germline V gene encodes CDR1 SGHNT and CDR2 YYREEE (reference sequence). The DNA of the CDR3 is TGTGCCAGCAGCCAAGGACTAGCGAGTAACACCGGGGAGCTGTTTTTT. Amino acids: CASSQGLASNTGELFF.

The table lists this clone with a few counts. The chain recombines TRBV19 with TRBJ1-5; 7 bases fit TRBD1. The V segment lost 8 bases and the J segment 6 bases; nucleotides outside the gene matches: 7. The CDR3 runs 13 residues. Per the germline V gene, CDR1 is LNHDA and CDR2 is SQIVND (reference sequence). In DNA, the CDR3 is TGTGCCAGTGCCGTGGGGACAGTTCAGCCCCAGCATTTT. This translates into CASAVGTVQPQHF. Combining the CDR3 with reference TRBV19 and TRBJ1-5 gives the whole variable domain DGGITQSPKYLFRKEGQNVTLSCEQNLNHDAMYWYRQDPGQGLRLIYYSQIVNDFQKGDIAEGYSVSREKKESFPLTVTSAQKNPTAFYLCASAVGTVQPQHFGDGTRLSIL.

The V and J genes are TRBV18 and TRBJ2-7, with 8 bases lining up with TRBD1. Germline assignment: CDR1 KGHSH and CDR2 LQKENI. Trimming took 4 bases from V and 4 from J; bases not matched to a gene: 6. The CDR3 is made up of 14 amino acids. CDR3 nucleotide sequence: TGTGCCAGCTCACTAGACAGGGGAAGGTACGAGCAGTACTTC. Encoded protein: CASSLDRGRYEQYF.

The chain combines TRBV5-4 with TRBJ2-1, with D perhaps TRBD1 (6 bases). Trimming took 0 bases from V and 10 from J, leaving 20 bases between them. The CDR3 covers 16 residues. Per germline, CDR1 SGHNT and CDR2 YYREEE (reference sequence). CDR3 coding DNA: TGTGCCAGCAGCTTGGTTTTCACCAGGGGAAACGACGAGCAGTTCTTC. Protein: CASSLVFTRGNDEQFF.

Concerning this clone: The identical CDR3 is also encoded by other nucleotide sequences in the sample. The chain employs TRBV5-1 and TRBJ2-1; D could derive from TRBD1 or TRBD2 (6 bases each). V lost 2 bases, J lost 4 bases, and 13 bases lay in between. CDR1 is SGHRS, CDR2 YFSETQ, per germline. CDR3 size: 15 residues. Here the CDR3 DNA reads TGCGCCAGCAGCTTAGGGGGGACAACTTACAATGAGCAGTTCTTC. It encodes CASSLGGTTYNEQFF.